The following is a TCR beta chain sequence with its context. This clonotype was seen only a few times. Its antigen target is currently unknown. One base away there is no much larger clone; base qualities are not given. This record belongs to a study of response to subunit inactivated influenza vaccine (dated by TCRdb to 2016 to 2018). Background for the entire study: Deep quantitative profiling of the T cell receptor repertoire was used in the study to follow responses to a trivalent subunit inactivated influenza vaccine. Broader findings and caveats from the paper: The authors suggested that each seasonal influenza vaccination may recruit only a limited number of new T cells.

V is reduced by 6 bases and J by 4 bases, leaving a spacing of 16 bases between them. The CDR3 runs 13 amino acids, cysteine and phenylalanine included. Only CDR3 DNA is held: 39 bases, read in frame from base 1. Sequences DFQATT (CDR1) and SNEGSKA (CDR2) are obtained from the germline V gene (reference sequence). According to the study, the label for this sample's time point signals: 45 days after influenza vaccine administration. Receptor libraries were prepared by RT-PCR. Sequencing took place on an Illumina HiSeq 2500. TCRdb applied fastp at Q25 and MiXCR to the public reads, then kept only in-frame beta chains. Every CDR3 protein is listed once, alongside the most common genes and DNA of its rows. For this sample the table gives approximately 500,000 distinct CDR3 sequences, of which 13% were detected only once. Clones ranked in the top ten supply around 12% of the sample.

Sequenced here: PBMCs from blood, sampled 35 to 45 days after vaccination. The V gene is TRBV20-1 and the J gene is TRBJ2-7; a tentative D match to TRBD1 spans 5 bases. This TCR was sampled from a man aged 50 to 60 who received an inactivated influenza vaccine. Donor details come from another sample of the same person, matched by shared clones. Read as DNA, the sequence is TGCAGTGCAGTTGGACACATACGGTACGAGCAGTACTTC. Translated, it gives CSAVGHIRYEQYF.